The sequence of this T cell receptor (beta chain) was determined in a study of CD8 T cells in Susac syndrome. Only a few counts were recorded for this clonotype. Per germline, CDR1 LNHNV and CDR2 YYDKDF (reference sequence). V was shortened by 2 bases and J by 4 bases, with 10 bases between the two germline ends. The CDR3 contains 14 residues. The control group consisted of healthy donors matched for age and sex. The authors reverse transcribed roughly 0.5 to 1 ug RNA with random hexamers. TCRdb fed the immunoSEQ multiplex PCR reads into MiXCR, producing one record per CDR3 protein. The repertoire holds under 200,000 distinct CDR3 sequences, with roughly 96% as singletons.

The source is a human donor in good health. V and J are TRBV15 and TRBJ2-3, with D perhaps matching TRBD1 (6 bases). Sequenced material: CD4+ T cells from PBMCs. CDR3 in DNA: TGTGCCACCAGCAGAAGGCAGGGGTCAGATACGCAGTATTTT. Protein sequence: CATSRRQGSDTQYF.